What follows are 7 T cell receptor beta chains derived from one specimen sequenced in a study of cytomegalovirus exposure and HLA in healthy donors. Here immunoSEQ multiplex PCR was the method, and the copy in TCRdb shows in-frame clones only, minus some. This sample carries hundreds of thousands of clones, roughly 87% of them seen once, and the ten largest clones take 2% to 2.5%. The sample was PBMCs. The receptors derive from a woman aged 18-35 years in good health and CMV-seropositive.

The DNA of the CDR3 is TGTGCCAGCAGTGAATCGGGAGTCCCCTACGAGCAGTACTTC. This translates into CASSESGVPYEQYF. This sequence joins TRBV2 and TRBJ2-7; D possibly corresponds to TRBD2 (6 bases). This CDR3 is built from 14 residues. Looked up from germline, CDR1 is SNHLY and CDR2 is FYNNEI. V lost 2 bases, J lost 2 bases, and 10 bases lay in between.

The J gene is TRBJ2-7, the V gene TRBV27; TRBD2 aligns across 7 bases. The CDR3 is 14 amino acids. The germline gives CDR1 MNHEY, CDR2 SMNVEV (reference sequence). V gave up 5 bases and J gave up 6 bases; unmatched junction bases: 10. This CDR3 is CASSHLAGVLEQYF. The CDR3 DNA reads TGTGCCAGCAGTCATTTGGCGGGAGTCCTCGAGCAGTACTTC.

The chain employs TRBV6-1 and TRBJ2-3, with D perhaps TRBD1 (5 bases). V lost 8 bases, J lost 4 bases, and 19 bases lay in between. The CDR3 has 15 amino acids. CDR1 and CDR2 from the germline V gene are MNHNS and SASEGT. The CDR3 loop is CASAIGAHGSDTQYF. The CDR3 region has the DNA TGTGCCAGCGCCATAGGGGCCCATGGTTCAGATACGCAGTATTTT.

The chain couples TRBV5-1 to TRBJ1-5; 7 bases fit TRBD1. After removal of 3 bases from V and 3 bases from J, the junction contained 3 bases not matched to a gene. Germline assignment: CDR1 SGHRS and CDR2 YFSETQ. The CDR3 length is 14 residues. The chain's CDR3 is CASSWDSLNQPQHF. The CDR3 DNA is TGCGCCAGCAGCTGGGACAGTCTCAATCAGCCCCAGCATTTT.

V and J are TRBV27 and TRBJ2-7; D call uncertain. The germline V gene encodes CDR1 MNHEY and CDR2 SMNVEV (reference sequence). This CDR3 comprises 14 residues. Trimming removed 1 base at V and 2 bases at J, with 9 bases between. The DNA of the CDR3 is TGTGCCAGCAGTTTATTAGTAATTCCCTACGAGCAGTACTTC. Protein sequence: CASSLLVIPYEQYF.

The chain has TRBV7-2 and TRBJ1-5; D unresolved. Between the trimmed V and J ends, which lost 4 bases and 5 bases, there was a span of 9 bases. Germline V lookup: CDR1 SGHTA, CDR2 FQGNSA. The length of the CDR3 is 13 residues. The CDR3 DNA reads TGTGCCAGCAGCTCCCACAGAGATCAGCCCCAGCATTTT. Its translation is CASSSHRDQPQHF.

This clone was picked up one time. The rearrangement joins TRBV19 to TRBJ2-7, with D tentatively TRBD1 (6 bases). This CDR3 is built from 14 residues. Germline V gene lookup returns CDR1 LNHDA and CDR2 SQIVND (reference sequence). Trimming took off 6 bases at V and 0 bases at J, with 12 bases between the two ends. The CDR3 DNA reads TGTGCCAGTAGGCCCTGGGACACCTCCTACGAGCAGTACTTC. Translated: CASRPWDTSYEQYF.